The T cell receptor delta chain described here comes from a study of gammadelta T cells in human blood. Study-level findings and limits: Microbial exposure reportedly appeared to drive polyclonal expansion of innate gamma-delta T cells right after birth.

By proportion, this clone is medium-sized. Its antigen is not known. TCRdb re-processed the RT-PCR reads using CATT. Seen here are over a thousand delta-chain clones, over 9.5% observed once, and the top ten hold 6% to 8.5%. With 0 bases clipped from V and 3 bases from J, the junction kept 6 bases outside the gene matches. In germline, CDR1 is TSWWSYY, CDR2 QGS. This CDR3 is built from 19 residues. The chain is built from TRDV1 and TRDJ3; TRDD3 aligns across 9 bases. The specimen sequenced was non-Vgamma9Vdelta2 gamma-delta T cells from infant blood. The sequence came from a human donor. CDR3 nucleotides: TGTGCTCTTGGGGAACTAAAAAGGGGGATACTCTGGGACACCCGACAGATGTTTTTC. Translation gives CALGELKRGILWDTRQMFF.